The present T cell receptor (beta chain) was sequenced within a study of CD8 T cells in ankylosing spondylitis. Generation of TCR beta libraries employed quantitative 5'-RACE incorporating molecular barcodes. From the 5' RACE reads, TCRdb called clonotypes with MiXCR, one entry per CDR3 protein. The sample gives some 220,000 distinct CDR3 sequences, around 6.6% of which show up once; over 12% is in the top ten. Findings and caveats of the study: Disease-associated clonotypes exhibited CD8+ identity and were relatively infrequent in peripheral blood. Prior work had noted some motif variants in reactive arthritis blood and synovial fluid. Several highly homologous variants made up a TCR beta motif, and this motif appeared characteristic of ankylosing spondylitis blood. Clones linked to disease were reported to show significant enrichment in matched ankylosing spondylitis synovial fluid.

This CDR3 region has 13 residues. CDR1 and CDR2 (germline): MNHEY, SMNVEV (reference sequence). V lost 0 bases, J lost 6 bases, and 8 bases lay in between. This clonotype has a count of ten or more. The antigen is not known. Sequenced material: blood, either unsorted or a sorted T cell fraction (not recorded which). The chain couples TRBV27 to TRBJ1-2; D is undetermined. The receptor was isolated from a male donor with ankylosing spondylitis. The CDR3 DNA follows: TGTGCCAGCAGTTTATCCTGGACCCATGGCTACACCTTC. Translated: CASSLSWTHGYTF.